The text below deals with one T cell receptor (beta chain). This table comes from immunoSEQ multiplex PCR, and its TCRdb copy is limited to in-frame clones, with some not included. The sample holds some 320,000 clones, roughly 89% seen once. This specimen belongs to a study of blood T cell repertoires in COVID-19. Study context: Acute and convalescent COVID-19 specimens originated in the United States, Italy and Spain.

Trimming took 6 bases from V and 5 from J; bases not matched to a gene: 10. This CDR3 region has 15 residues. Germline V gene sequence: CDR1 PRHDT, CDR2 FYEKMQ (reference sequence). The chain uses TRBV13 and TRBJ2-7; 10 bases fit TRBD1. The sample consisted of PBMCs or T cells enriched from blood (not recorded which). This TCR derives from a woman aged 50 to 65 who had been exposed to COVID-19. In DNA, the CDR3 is TGTGCCAGCAGTAAACCGGGACAGGGGTTCCACGAGCAGTACTTC. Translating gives CASSKPGQGFHEQYF.